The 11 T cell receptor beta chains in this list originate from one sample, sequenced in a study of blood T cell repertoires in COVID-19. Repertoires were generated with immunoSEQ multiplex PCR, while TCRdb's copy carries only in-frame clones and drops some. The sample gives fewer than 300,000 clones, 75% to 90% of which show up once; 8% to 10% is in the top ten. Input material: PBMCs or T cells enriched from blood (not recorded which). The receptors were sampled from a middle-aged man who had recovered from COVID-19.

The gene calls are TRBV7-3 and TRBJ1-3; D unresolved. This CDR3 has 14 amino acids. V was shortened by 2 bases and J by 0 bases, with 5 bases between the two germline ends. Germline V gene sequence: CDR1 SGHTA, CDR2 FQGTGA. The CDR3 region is CASSLSYSGNTIYF. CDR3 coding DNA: TGTGCCAGCAGCTTATCCTACTCTGGAAACACCATATATTTT.

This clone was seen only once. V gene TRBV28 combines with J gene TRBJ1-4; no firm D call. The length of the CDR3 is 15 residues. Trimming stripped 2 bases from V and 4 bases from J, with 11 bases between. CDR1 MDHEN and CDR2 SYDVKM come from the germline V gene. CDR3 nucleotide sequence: TGTGCCAGCAGTTTAATCCGGCGGGGTAATGAAAAACTGTTTTTT. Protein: CASSLIRRGNEKLFF.

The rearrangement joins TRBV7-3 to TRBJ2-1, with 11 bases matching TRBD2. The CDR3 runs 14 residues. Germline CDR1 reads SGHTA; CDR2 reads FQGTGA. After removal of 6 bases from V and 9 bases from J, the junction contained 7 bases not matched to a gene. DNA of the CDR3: TGTGCCAGCAGGTTAGCGGGGGGGCCCGGTGAGCAGTTCTTC. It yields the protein CASRLAGGPGEQFF.

DNA of the CDR3: TGTGCCAGCAGCCTCGGGACAGTTGATGGCTACACCTTC. It translates to CASSLGTVDGYTF. The V and J genes are TRBV12-3 or TRBV12-4 and TRBJ1-2; 7 bases line up with TRBD1. V lost 6 bases and J lost 6; bases outside the gene matches: 7. The CDR3 contains 13 residues.

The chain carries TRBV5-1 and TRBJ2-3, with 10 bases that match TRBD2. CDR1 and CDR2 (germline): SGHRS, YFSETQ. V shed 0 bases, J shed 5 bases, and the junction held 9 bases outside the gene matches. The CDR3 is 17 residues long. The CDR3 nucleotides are TGCGCCAGCAGCTTGGCTTCTTCGGCTAGCGGGAGAGATACGCAGTATTTT. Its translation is CASSLASSASGRDTQYF.

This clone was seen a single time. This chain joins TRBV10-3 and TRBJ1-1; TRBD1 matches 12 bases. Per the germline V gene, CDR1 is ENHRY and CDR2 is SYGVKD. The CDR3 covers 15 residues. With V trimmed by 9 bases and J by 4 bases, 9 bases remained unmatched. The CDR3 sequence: CAMGTGGSRGTEAFF. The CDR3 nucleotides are TGTGCCATGGGGACAGGGGGCTCCCGTGGCACTGAAGCTTTCTTT.

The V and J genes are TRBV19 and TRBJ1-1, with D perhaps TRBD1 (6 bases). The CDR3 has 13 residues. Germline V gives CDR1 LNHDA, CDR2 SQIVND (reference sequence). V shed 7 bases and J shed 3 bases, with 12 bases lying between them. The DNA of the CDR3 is TGTGCCAGTACAAAGGACAGTCACACTGAAGCTTTCTTT. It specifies CASTKDSHTEAFF.

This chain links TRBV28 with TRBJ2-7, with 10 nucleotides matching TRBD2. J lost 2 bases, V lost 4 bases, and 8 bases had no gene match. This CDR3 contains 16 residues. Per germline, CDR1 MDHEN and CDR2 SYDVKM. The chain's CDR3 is CASSSQGLAIPYEQYF. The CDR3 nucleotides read TGTGCCAGCAGTTCCCAGGGACTAGCGATTCCCTACGAGCAGTACTTC. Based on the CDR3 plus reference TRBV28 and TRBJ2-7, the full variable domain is DVKVTQSSRYLVKRTGEKVFLECVQDMDHENMFWYRQDPGLGLRLIYFSYDVKMKEKGDIPEGYSVSREKKERFSLILESASTNQTSMYLCASSSQGLAIPYEQYFGPGTRLTVT.

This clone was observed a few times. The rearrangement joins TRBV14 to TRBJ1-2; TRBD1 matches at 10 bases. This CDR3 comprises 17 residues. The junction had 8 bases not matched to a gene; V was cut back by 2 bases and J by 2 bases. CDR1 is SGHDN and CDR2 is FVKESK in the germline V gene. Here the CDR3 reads CASSQLQGDRGNYGYTF. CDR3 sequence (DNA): TGTGCCAGCAGCCAACTTCAAGGGGACAGGGGAAACTATGGCTACACCTTC.

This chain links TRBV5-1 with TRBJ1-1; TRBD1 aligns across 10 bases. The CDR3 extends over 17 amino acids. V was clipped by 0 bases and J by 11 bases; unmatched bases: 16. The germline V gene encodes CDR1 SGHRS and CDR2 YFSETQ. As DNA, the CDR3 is TGCGCCAGCAGCTTGGTGGGTTTGGGACAGGGGCCACGTACGGCTTTCTTT. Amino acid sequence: CASSLVGLGQGPRTAFF. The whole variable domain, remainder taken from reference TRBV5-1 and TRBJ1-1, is KAGVTQTPRYLIKTRGQQVTLSCSPISGHRSVSWYQQTPGQGLQFLFEYFSETQRNKGNFPGRFSGRQFSNSRSEMNVSTLELGDSALYLCASSLVGLGQGPRTAFFGQGTRLTVV.

Written as DNA, the CDR3 is TGTGCCAGCAGCTTTATCGATACACGAACTAGGACAGGGAAAGCTTTCTTT. This gives the protein CASSFIDTRTRTGKAFF. V and J are TRBV7-9 and TRBJ1-1; 8 bases fit TRBD1. The CDR3 contains 17 residues. The V gene end was trimmed by 3 bases and the J gene end by 9 bases; junction bases not matched to a gene: 18. Germline lookup yields CDR1 SEHNR and CDR2 FQNEAQ (reference sequence).